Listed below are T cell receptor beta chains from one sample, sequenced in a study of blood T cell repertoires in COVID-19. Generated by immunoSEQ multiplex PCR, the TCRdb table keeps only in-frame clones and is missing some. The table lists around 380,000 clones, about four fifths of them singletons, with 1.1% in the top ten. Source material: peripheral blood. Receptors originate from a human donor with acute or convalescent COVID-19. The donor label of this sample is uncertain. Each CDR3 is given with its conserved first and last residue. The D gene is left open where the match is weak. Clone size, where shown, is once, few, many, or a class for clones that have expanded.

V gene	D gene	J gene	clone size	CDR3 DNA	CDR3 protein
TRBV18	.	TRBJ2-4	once	TGTGCCAGCTCACTATCACGGGAAAACATTCAGTACTTC	CASSLSRENIQYF
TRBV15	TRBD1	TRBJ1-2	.	TGTGCCACCAGCGGGACAGCGGACTATGGCTACACCTTC	CATSGTADYGYTF
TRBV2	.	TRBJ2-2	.	TGTGCCAGCAGTGCTATTTTGGACACCGGGGAGCTGTTTTTT	CASSAILDTGELFF
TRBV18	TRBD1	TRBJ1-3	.	TGTGCCAGCTCCCAACAGGGGGCTGCGGGAAACACCATATATTTT	CASSQQGAAGNTIYF
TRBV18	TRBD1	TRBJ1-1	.	TGTGCCAGCTCACTGGGACAGCTGAACACTGAAGCTTTCTTT	CASSLGQLNTEAFF
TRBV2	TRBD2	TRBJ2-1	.	TGTGCCAGCAGCACCTCTCGGCGGGAGGGCGGCTATGAGCAGTTCTTC	CASSTSRREGGYEQFF
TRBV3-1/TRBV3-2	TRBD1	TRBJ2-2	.	TGTGCCAGCAGCCAACGGCTCAGGGGGCGATGGGTGGGTTCTATGGGGGCCGACACCGGGGAGCTGTTTTTT	CASSQRLRGRWVGSMGADTGELFF
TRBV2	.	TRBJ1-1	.	TGTGCCAGCAGTGTTGACAAGAACACTGAAGCTTTCTTT	CASSVDKNTEAFF
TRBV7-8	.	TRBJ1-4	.	TGTGCCAGCAGCTTATACGGAGGAGGTGAAAAACTGTTTTTT	CASSLYGGGEKLFF
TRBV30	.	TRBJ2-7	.	TGTGCCTGGAGCGCCGCCACCTGGAGGGAGCAGTACTTC	CAWSAATWREQYF
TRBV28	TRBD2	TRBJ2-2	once	TGTGCCAGCAGTCTAGCGGGGAACACCGGGGAGCTGTTTTTT	CASSLAGNTGELFF
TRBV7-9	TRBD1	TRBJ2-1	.	TGTGCCAGCAGCTCCAATCTGGGTTCAGGGGACAGAGGATACAATGAGCAGTTCTTC	CASSSNLGSGDRGYNEQFF
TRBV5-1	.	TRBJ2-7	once	TGCGCCAGCGCGTCGGACAGTACCTACGAGCAGTACTTC	CASASDSTYEQYF
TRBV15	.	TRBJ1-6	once	TGTGCCACCGCGAACTCCCATAATTCACCCCTCCACTTT	CATANSHNSPLHF
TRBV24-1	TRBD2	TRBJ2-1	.	TGTGCCACCAGTGACCCCGGGACTAGCTCCAATGAGCAGTTCTTC	CATSDPGTSSNEQFF
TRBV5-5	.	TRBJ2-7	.	TGTGCCAGCAGCCCGAGGGACTCCTGGGGCGAGCAGTACTTC	CASSPRDSWGEQYF
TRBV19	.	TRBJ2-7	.	TGTGCCAGTGGCCGGGCAGGGAGGTCCTACGAGCAGTACTTC	CASGRAGRSYEQYF
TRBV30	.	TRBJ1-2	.	TGTGCCTTGGACCTCAGACAGCTGAGGAGCTACACCTTC	CALDLRQLRSYTF
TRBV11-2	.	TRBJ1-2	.	TGTGCCAGCAGCTTAGCCCCACATCGGGGTAACTATGGCTACACCTTC	CASSLAPHRGNYGYTF
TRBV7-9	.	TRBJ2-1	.	TGTGCCAGCAGCCGCGGGACAGCCTTAAGCTCCTACAATGAGCAGTTCTTC	CASSRGTALSSYNEQFF
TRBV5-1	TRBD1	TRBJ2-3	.	TGCGCCAGCAGCTTAAGTGGACCCGGGACAGGGGGCGCAGATACGCAGTATTTT	CASSLSGPGTGGADTQYF
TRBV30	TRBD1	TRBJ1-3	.	TGTGCCTGGAGGGGGGCAGGGGGACTTTCTGGAAACACCATATATTTT	CAWRGAGGLSGNTIYF
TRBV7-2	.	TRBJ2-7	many	TGTGCCAGCAGCTTAGGCGGGATCTCCTACGAGCAGTACTTC	CASSLGGISYEQYF
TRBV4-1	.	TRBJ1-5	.	TGCGCCAGCAGTCCTATGTCGGGCAATCAGCCCCAGCATTTT	CASSPMSGNQPQHF
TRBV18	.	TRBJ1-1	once	TGTGCCAGCTCACCACGGGCCGGACTTGAAGCTTTCTTT	CASSPRAGLEAFF
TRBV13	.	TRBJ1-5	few	TGTGCCAGCAGCTTCAACAGGAATCAGCCCCAGCATTTT	CASSFNRNQPQHF
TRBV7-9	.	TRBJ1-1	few	TGTGCCAGCAGCTTAGCACAAGGTCAGGACACTGAAGCTTTCTTT	CASSLAQGQDTEAFF
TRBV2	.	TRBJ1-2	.	TGTGCCAGCAGGGGGACTATAGGGGCCGGCTACACCTTC	CASRGTIGAGYTF
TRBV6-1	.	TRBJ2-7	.	TGTGCCAGCAGTGAAGCAGGGGTGGAGACTGCCTACGAGCAGTACTTC	CASSEAGVETAYEQYF
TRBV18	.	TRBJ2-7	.	TGTGCCAGCTCATACGGGACAATCTACGAGCAGTACTTC	CASSYGTIYEQYF
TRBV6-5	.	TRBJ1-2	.	TGTGCCAGCATTATCAGCCGGGGGGCGCCCTATGGCTACACCTTC	CASIISRGAPYGYTF
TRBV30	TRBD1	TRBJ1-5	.	TGTGCCTGGAGTAAGGGGGCGCAGCCCCAGCATTTT	CAWSKGAQPQHF
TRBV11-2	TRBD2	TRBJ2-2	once	TGTGCCAGCAGCGTGATAGCGGGAGGCACCAACACCGGGGAGCTGTTTTTT	CASSVIAGGTNTGELFF
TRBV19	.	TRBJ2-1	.	TGTGCCAGTAGTATGAGCAAGGGGATCGGGTCCTACAATGAGCAGTTCTTC	CASSMSKGIGSYNEQFF
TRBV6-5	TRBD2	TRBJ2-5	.	TGTCGGGAGGACCTGGAAGAAGAGACCCAGTACTTC	CREDLEEETQYF
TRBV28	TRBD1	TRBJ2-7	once	TGTGCCAGCAGTTCCCCGGGACAGACTACCTACGAGCAGTACTTC	CASSSPGQTTYEQYF
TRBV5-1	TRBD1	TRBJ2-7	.	TGCGCCAGCAGCCGGGGACAGGGGAACTCCTACGAGCAGTACTTC	CASSRGQGNSYEQYF
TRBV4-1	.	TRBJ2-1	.	TGCGCCAGCAGCCCCTCAAGAGTGATAGCGTGGTTGAGGAATGAGCAGTTCTTC	CASSPSRVIAWLRNEQFF
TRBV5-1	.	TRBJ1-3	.	TGCGCCAGCAGCTGGGGGTACGGGGGAACTGGAAACACCATATATTTT	CASSWGYGGTGNTIYF
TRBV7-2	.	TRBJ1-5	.	TGTGCCAGCAGCTTAGTCCCCGGGAAGAGCCCCCAGCATTTT	CASSLVPGKSPQHF
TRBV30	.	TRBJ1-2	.	TGTGCCTGGGGCATCGAGGCGGGATTTCTCGGCTACACCTTC	CAWGIEAGFLGYTF
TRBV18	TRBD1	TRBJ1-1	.	TGTGCCAGCTCACCGGGGACAGGGCTGAACACTGAAGCTTTCTTT	CASSPGTGLNTEAFF
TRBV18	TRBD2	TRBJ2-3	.	TGTGCCAGCTCAACTAGCGGTAGCACAGATACGCAGTATTTT	CASSTSGSTDTQYF
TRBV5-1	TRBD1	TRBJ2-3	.	TGCGCCAGCAGCTTGGTGAGGGACAGGGGATCAGATACGCAGTATTTT	CASSLVRDRGSDTQYF
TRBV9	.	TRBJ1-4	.	TGTGCCAGCAGCGCGGGGACTTTCACTAATGAAAAACTGTTTTTT	CASSAGTFTNEKLFF
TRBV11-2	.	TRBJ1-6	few	TGTGCCAGCAGCTTAGTTAGAGGTTATTCACCCCTCCACTTT	CASSLVRGYSPLHF
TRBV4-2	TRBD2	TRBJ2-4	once	TGTGCCAGCAGCGAAGCCCGGGGGGGAGGGCCTTTGAACATTCAGTACTTC	CASSEARGGGPLNIQYF